This T cell receptor (beta chain) was recovered during a study of blood T cell repertoires in COVID-19. About the research overall: Samples came from the United States, Italy and Spain, spanning acute and convalescent COVID-19. T cells, B-cell-depleted T cells, or PBMCs supplied cDNA or gDNA.

This CDR3 has 16 residues. Germline V CDR1 and CDR2: SGHNT, YYREEE (reference sequence). Trimming at V came to 0 bases and at J to 1 base, leaving 4 bases not matched to a gene. This clone was found once. In the original workflow: How many nucleated cells were present was estimated from reference gene primer amplification. Libraries were prepared by immunoSEQ multiplex PCR; TCRdb keeps only in-frame clonotypes and omits some of them. V, J and clone size are taken as reported in that table, and D and trimming were inferred from the DNA itself. The repertoire holds more than 80,000 clones, with approximately 78% as singletons.

The chain carries TRBV5-4 and TRBJ2-5; the match to TRBD2 covers 9 bases. The sequenced sample was peripheral blood. This clonotype originated in a man aged 50 or older with active or convalescent COVID-19. The CDR3 nucleotides read TGTGCCAGCAGCTTGGGGGCGGGGGGGCTCCAAGAGACCCAGTACTTC. Translating gives CASSLGAGGLQETQYF.